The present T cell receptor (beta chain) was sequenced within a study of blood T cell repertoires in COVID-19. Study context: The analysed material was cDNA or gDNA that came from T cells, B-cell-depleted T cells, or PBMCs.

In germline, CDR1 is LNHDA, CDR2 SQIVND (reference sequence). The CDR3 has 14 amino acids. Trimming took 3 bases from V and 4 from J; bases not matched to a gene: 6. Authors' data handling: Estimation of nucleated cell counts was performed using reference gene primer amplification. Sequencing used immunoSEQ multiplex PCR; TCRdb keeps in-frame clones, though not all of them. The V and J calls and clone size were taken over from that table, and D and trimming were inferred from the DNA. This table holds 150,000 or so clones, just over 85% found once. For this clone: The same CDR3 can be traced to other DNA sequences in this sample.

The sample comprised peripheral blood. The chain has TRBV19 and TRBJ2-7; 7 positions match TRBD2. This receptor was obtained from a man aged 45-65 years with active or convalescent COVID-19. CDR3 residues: CASSISRGSYEQYF. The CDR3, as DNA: TGTGCCAGTAGTATCTCGCGGGGGTCGTACGAGCAGTACTTC.